This TCR beta chain was retrieved from a study of CD4 T cell repertoires and nickel (dated by TCRdb to the early 2020s). CDR1 SGHRS and CDR2 YFSETQ are derived from the germline V gene. The CDR3 covers 18 residues, taking in both the cysteine and the phenylalanine. CDR3 DNA only is kept here, 54 bases in frame from base 1. The V end gives up 3 bases and the J end 4 bases, leaving 8 bases in the junction not matched to a gene. Library preparation was by RT-PCR. TCRdb records Illumina MiSeq as the sequencer. TCRdb handled the public reads itself, with Q25 trimming in fastp and clone calling in MiXCR, and kept productive beta chains. Duplicate CDR3 protein sequences are folded into a single record with the most common DNA and genes. The sample table holds hundreds of distinct CDR3 sequences, of which around 49% were seen once. Roughly 18% of the sample belongs to the ten largest clones. This clonotype was found a few times. Its recognized antigen is unknown. The sample holds no much larger clone one base away, and base qualities are not on file.

The sequence links TRBV5-1 to TRBJ2-2; 14 nucleotides in the junction match TRBD2. The TCR comes from a human donor in a nickel allergy study, with or without nickel allergy (not recorded which). It is not recorded whether this sample comes from one donor or several. The sequenced material came from CD4+ T cells from blood, not recorded whether cultured. The encoded CDR3 is CASSSGTSGRYGTGELFF. The bases are TGCGCCAGCAGCTCCGGGACTAGCGGGAGATATGGCACCGGGGAGCTGTTTTTT.